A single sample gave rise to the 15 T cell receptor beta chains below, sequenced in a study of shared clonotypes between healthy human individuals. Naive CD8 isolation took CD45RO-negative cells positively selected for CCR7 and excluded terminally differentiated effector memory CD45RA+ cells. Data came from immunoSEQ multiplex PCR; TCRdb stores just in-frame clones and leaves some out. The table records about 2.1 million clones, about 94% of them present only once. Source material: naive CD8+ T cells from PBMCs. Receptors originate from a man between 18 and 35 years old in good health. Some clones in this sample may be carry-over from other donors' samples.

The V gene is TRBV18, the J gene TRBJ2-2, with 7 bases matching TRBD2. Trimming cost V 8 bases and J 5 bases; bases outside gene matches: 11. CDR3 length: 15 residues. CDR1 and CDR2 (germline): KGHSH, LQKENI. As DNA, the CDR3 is TGTGCCAGCGATCCGAGGGAGGGCCAAACCGGGGAGCTGTTTTTT. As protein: CASDPREGQTGELFF. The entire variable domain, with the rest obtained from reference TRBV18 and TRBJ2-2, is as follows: NAGVMQNPRHLVRRRGQEARLRCSPMKGHSHVYWYRQLPEEGLKFMVYLQKENIIDESGMPKERFSAEFPKEGPSILRIQQVVRGDSAAYFCASDPREGQTGELFFGEGSRLTVL.

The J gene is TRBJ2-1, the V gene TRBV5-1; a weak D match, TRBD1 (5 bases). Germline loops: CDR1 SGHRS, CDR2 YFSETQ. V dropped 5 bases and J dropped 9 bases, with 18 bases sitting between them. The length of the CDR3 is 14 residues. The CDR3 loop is CASRHGQGPTEQFF. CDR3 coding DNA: TGCGCCAGCAGACACGGTCAGGGTCCCACTGAGCAGTTCTTC. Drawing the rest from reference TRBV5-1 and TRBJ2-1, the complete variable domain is KAGVTQTPRYLIKTRGQQVTLSCSPISGHRSVSWYQQTPGQGLQFLFEYFSETQRNKGNFPGRFSGRQFSNSRSEMNVSTLELGDSALYLCASRHGQGPTEQFFGPGTRLTVL.

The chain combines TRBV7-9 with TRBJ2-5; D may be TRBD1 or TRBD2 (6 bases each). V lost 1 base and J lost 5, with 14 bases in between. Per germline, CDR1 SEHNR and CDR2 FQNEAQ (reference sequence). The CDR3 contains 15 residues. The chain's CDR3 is CASSLVRGLGETQYF. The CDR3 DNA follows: TGTGCCAGCAGCTTAGTACGGGGGCTAGGGGAGACCCAGTACTTC. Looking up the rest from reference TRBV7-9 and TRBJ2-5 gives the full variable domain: DTGVSQNPRHKITKRGQNVTFRCDPISEHNRLYWYRQTLGQGPEFLTYFQNEAQLEKSRLLSDRFSAERPKGSFSTLEIQRTEQGDSAMYLCASSLVRGLGETQYFGPGTRLLVL.

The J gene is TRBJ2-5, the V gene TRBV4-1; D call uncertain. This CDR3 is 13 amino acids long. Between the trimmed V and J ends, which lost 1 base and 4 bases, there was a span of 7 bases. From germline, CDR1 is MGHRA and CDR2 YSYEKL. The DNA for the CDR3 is TGCGCCAGCAGCCAAGGGACGGGAGAGACCCAGTACTTC. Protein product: CASSQGTGETQYF.

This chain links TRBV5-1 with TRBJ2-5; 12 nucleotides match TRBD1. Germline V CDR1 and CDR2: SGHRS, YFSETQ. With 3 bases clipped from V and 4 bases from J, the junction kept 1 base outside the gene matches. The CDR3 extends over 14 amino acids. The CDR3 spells CASSWDRGRETQYF. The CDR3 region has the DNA TGCGCCAGCAGCTGGGACAGGGGGCGAGAGACCCAGTACTTC.

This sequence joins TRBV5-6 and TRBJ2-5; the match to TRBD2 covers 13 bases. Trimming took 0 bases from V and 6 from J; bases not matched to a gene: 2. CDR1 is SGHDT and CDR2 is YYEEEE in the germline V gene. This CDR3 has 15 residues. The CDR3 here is CASSLGTSGRKTQYF. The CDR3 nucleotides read TGTGCCAGCAGCTTGGGGACTAGCGGGAGAAAGACCCAGTACTTC. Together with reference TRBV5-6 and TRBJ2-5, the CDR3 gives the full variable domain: DAGVTQSPTHLIKTRGQQVTLRCSPKSGHDTVSWYQQALGQGPQFIFQYYEEEERQRGNFPDRFSGHQFPNYSSELNVNALLLGDSALYLCASSLGTSGRKTQYFGPGTRLLVL.

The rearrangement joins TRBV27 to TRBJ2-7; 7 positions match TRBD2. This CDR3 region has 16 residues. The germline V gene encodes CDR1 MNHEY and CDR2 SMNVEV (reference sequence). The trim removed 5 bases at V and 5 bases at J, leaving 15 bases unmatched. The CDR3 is CASSDQAGTLMHEQYF. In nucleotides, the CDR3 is TGTGCCAGCAGTGATCAAGCGGGGACCCTTATGCACGAGCAGTACTTC.

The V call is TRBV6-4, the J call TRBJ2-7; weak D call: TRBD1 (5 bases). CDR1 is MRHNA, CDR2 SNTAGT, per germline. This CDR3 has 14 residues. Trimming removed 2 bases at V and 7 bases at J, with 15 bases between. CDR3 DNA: TGTGCCAGCAGTGACGGTTCTAGGGGCCCGGAGCAGTACTTC. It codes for CASSDGSRGPEQYF.

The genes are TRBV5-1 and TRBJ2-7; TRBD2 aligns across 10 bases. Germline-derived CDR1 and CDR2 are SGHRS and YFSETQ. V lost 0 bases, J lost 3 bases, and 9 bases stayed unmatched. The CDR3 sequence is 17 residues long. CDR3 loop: CASSLGLAGAGIYEQYF. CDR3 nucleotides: TGCGCCAGCAGCTTGGGGCTAGCGGGAGCGGGGATCTACGAGCAGTACTTC. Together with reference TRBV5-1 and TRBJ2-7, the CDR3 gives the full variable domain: KAGVTQTPRYLIKTRGQQVTLSCSPISGHRSVSWYQQTPGQGLQFLFEYFSETQRNKGNFPGRFSGRQFSNSRSEMNVSTLELGDSALYLCASSLGLAGAGIYEQYFGPGTRLTVT.

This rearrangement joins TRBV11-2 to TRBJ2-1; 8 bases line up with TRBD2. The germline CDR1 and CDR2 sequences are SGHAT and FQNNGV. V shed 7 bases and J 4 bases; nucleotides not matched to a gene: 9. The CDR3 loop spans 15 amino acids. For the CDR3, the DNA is TGTGCCAGCACTCAATTAGCGGGGAGATACAATGAGCAGTTCTTC. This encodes CASTQLAGRYNEQFF.

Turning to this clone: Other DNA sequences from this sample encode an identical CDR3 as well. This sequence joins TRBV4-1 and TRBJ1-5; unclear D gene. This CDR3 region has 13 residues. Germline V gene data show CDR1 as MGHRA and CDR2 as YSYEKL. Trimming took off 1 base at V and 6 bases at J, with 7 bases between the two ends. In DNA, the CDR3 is TGCGCCAGCAGCCAAGGCGTGGGTCAGCCCCAGCATTTT. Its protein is CASSQGVGQPQHF.

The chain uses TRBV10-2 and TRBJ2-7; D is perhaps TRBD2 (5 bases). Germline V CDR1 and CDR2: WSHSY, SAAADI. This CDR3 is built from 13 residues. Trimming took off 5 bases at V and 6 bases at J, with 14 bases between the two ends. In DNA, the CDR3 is TGCGCCAGCAGTCTCCCCGGGATTAGCGAGCAGTACTTC. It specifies CASSLPGISEQYF.

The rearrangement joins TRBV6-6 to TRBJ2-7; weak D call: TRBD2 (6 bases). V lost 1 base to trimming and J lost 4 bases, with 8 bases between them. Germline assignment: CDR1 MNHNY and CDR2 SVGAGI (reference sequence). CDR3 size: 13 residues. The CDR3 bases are TGTGCCAGCAGTTACTTGGAGGGATACGAGCAGTACTTC. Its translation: CASSYLEGYEQYF.

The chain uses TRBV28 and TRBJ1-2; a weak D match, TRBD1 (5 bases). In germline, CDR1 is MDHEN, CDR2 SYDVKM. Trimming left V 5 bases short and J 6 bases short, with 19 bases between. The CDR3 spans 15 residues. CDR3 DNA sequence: TGTGCCAGCAGTCCACTTTCGGGGGGAACACATGGCTACACCTTC. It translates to CASSPLSGGTHGYTF.

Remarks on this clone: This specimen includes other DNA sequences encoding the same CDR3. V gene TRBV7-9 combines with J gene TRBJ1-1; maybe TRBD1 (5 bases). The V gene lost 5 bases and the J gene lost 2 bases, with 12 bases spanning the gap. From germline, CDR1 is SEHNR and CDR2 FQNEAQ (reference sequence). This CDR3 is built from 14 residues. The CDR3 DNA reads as TGTGCCAGCAGCCGAGGGCAGGGAAACACTGAAGCTTTCTTT. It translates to CASSRGQGNTEAFF.